Following are 5 T cell receptor beta chains from one sample sequenced in a study of PD-1 blockade in classical Hodgkin lymphoma. Only in-frame clones appear in the TCRdb table, and some are missing; sequencing was by immunoSEQ multiplex PCR. The sample records roughly 70,000 clones, about 94% being singletons. Specified time point: newly diagnosed, previously untreated cHL patient sample. The source material was peripheral blood mononuclear cells (PBMCs). These receptors all come from a human donor with classical Hodgkin lymphoma.

The chain uses TRBV15 and TRBJ1-3; D not resolved. This CDR3 comprises 15 residues. Trimming stripped 1 base from V and 2 bases from J, with 9 bases between. Germline V gene sequence: CDR1 LNHNV, CDR2 YYDKDF (reference sequence). The CDR3 protein is CATSRAPGTGNTIYF. In DNA, the CDR3 is TGTGCCACCAGCAGAGCCCCCGGGACTGGAAACACCATATATTTT.

This clone was detected once. The chain recombines TRBV28 with TRBJ2-7; D ambiguous. The CDR3 length is 10 residues. With 4 bases removed from V and 6 bases from J, the gap between germline ends came to 4 bases. CDR1 MDHEN and CDR2 SYDVKM come from the germline V gene. The CDR3 DNA follows: TGTGCCAGCAGTTCCGGCGAGCAGTACTTC. Translation gives CASSSGEQYF. The full variable domain, with the rest looked up from reference TRBV28 and TRBJ2-7, is DVKVTQSSRYLVKRTGEKVFLECVQDMDHENMFWYRQDPGLGLRLIYFSYDVKMKEKGDIPEGYSVSREKKERFSLILESASTNQTSMYLCASSSGEQYFGPGTRLTVT.

This chain links TRBV30 with TRBJ2-7; 7 nucleotides match TRBD2. V was pared by 5 bases and J by 3 bases, with 13 bases of the junction left unmatched. Germline assignment: CDR1 GTSNPN and CDR2 SVGIG (reference sequence). The CDR3 is 15 residues long. CDR3 DNA sequence: TGTGCCTGGTCCAAGGCCGGGCGGGAGATCTACGAGCAGTACTTC. Translation gives CAWSKAGREIYEQYF.

This clone occurred once. The chain has TRBV30 and TRBJ2-3; 9 nucleotides match TRBD1. V lost 5 bases and J lost 4; bases outside the gene matches: 13. CDR1 and CDR2 (germline): GTSNPN, SVGIG (reference sequence). The CDR3 loop spans 16 amino acids. The CDR3 bases are TGTGCCTGGGGCCCCGGTACAGGGGGCTTGTCAGATACGCAGTATTTT. It encodes CAWGPGTGGLSDTQYF.

The V gene is TRBV28, the J gene TRBJ1-4, with D tentatively TRBD1 (5 bases). Germline CDR1 reads MDHEN; CDR2 reads SYDVKM. Trimming left V 5 bases short and J 10 bases short, with 20 bases between. The CDR3 contains 15 residues. For the CDR3, the DNA is TGTGCCAGCAGTCCCGACCCGGGGCGCGGCGGAAAACTGTTTTTT. Protein: CASSPDPGRGGKLFF.